This T cell receptor (beta chain) was sequenced for a study of CD8 T cells in Susac syndrome. With random hexamers, reverse transcription was performed on about 0.5 to 1 ug of RNA. A multiplex approach, immunoSEQ multiplex PCR, amplified TCR beta CDR3 across 54 Vbeta and 13 Jbeta. TCRdb used MiXCR to reprocess the immunoSEQ multiplex PCR reads, holding one entry per CDR3 protein. The sample lists some 200,000 distinct CDR3 sequences; roughly nine tenths were seen once. Concerning this clonotype itself: The target antigen is unknown.

This CDR3 contains 15 residues. The germline CDR1 and CDR2 sequences are LNHNV and YYDKDF (reference sequence). V shed 0 bases, J shed 7 bases, and the junction held 6 bases outside the gene matches. Sequencing of TCR beta was carried out in blood CD8+ and CD4+ T cells. TEMRA cells were enriched by FACS, while CD8+ and CD4+ T cells were obtained through a negative isolation that was performed magnetically. Study-wide results and limits: Clonal expansion was missing from Susac syndrome CD4+ T cell repertoires.

V and J are TRBV15 and TRBJ1-1; TRBD1 matches at 9 bases. What was sequenced was CD4+ T cells from PBMCs. The TCR sequence derives from a human donor with Susac syndrome. The chain's CDR3 is CATSRDRDRVSEAFF. Written as DNA, the CDR3 is TGTGCCACCAGCAGAGATCGGGACAGGGTGAGTGAAGCTTTCTTT. Looking up the rest from reference TRBV15 and TRBJ1-1 gives the full variable domain: DAMVIQNPRYQVTQFGKPVTLSCSQTLNHNVMYWYQQKSSQAPKLLFHYYDKDFNNEADTPDNFQSRRPNTSFCFLDIRSPGLGDTAMYLCATSRDRDRVSEAFFGQGTRLTVV.